A selection of T cell receptor beta chains follows, all from one sample in a study of T-cell reconstitution after alpha-beta-depleted transplantation in children. TCRdb reprocessed the PCR reads via MiXCR and lists one record per CDR3 protein. The repertoire holds around 600,000 distinct CDR3 sequences, around 16% seen once, with over 0.95% in the top ten. The sample in question was PBMCs from the stem cell graft donor, obtained from the stem cell graft. The source of these receptors is a human donor who donated a stem cell graft to a child with acute myeloid leukemia. Each CDR3 is given with its conserved first and last residue. A D gene is named only where the DNA matches it firmly. A clone size is listed for some rows: how often the clone was seen (once, few, many), or a class if it is expanded.

V,D,size,J,DNA,CDR3
TRBV15,-,-,TRBJ2-2,TGTGCCACCAGCAGAGGTTTGGGGCGCGGAAAAGCGAGCACCGGGGAGCTGTTTTTT,CATSRGLGRGKASTGELFF
TRBV20-1,-,-,TRBJ2-4,TGCAGTGCTTGGCGAGGGGGACCACTAGCCAAAAACATTCAGTACTTC,CSAWRGGPLAKNIQYF
TRBV5-1,-,many,TRBJ1-2,TGCGCCAGCAGCCTGGAGCCTGGTACGAGTGGCTACACCTTC,CASSLEPGTSGYTF
TRBV20-1,TRBD2,many,TRBJ2-2,TGCAGTGCTAGAGTAGAGCGGGGGGGAACTCCGAACACCGGGGAGCTGTTTTTT,CSARVERGGTPNTGELFF
TRBV20-1,TRBD1,many,TRBJ1-6,TGCAGTGCTAGATTAAACAGGGGGCAGGGTTCACCCCTCCACTTT,CSARLNRGQGSPLHF
TRBV12-3/TRBV12-4,-,many,TRBJ2-3,TGTGCCAGCAGCAGTAGCAGGGGGGTGCTAGATACGCAGTATTTT,CASSSSRGVLDTQYF
TRBV12-3/TRBV12-4,-,many,TRBJ2-3,TGTGCCAGCAGCCCATTAGATACGCAGTATTTT,CASSPLDTQYF
TRBV6-5,-,many,TRBJ2-3,TGTGCCAGCAGGCTACTGTTCAGCACAGATACGCAGTATTTT,CASRLLFSTDTQYF
TRBV18,-,few,TRBJ1-1,TGTGCCAGCTCACCCGGGACGGATGGGGCTTTCTTT,CASSPGTDGAFF
TRBV7-2,-,many,TRBJ2-5,TGTGCCAGCAGCTTAGCCCTTGACAGAGCTAAAGAGACCCAGTACTTC,CASSLALDRAKETQYF
TRBV29-1,-,few,TRBJ1-3,TGCAGCGTTGTTGGTATGGGGGCTGGAAACACCATATATTTT,CSVVGMGAGNTIYF
TRBV29-1,-,many,TRBJ2-1,TGCAGCGTCAGCCGGGGCCCGATCAATGAGCAGTTCTTC,CSVSRGPINEQFF
TRBV3-1,TRBD2,few,TRBJ2-7,TGTGCCAGCGGACTAGCGGGGGACTTCTACGAGCAGTACTTC,CASGLAGDFYEQYF
TRBV29-1,-,many,TRBJ2-1,TGCAGCGATACCACCCGGGCCAACAATGAGCAGTTCTTC,CSDTTRANNEQFF
TRBV4-3,-,few,TRBJ2-7,TGCGCCAGCAGCCAAGACCTCCAGGGTACGTACGAGCAGTACTTC,CASSQDLQGTYEQYF
TRBV20-1,TRBD1,many,TRBJ2-7,TGCAGTGCTAGTCGGGACAGGGAAAACGAGCAGTACTTC,CSASRDRENEQYF
TRBV20-1,-,many,TRBJ1-3,TGCAGTGCTAGAGATCCTCAGTTGTCTGGAAACACCATATATTTT,CSARDPQLSGNTIYF
TRBV20-1,-,few,TRBJ1-2,TGCAGTGCTAGAGATCAATGGGGGGCCTCAGATGGCTACACCTTC,CSARDQWGASDGYTF
TRBV7-2,-,few,TRBJ1-1,TGTGCCAGCAGCTTAAGGGGCACGAACACTGAAGCTTTCTTT,CASSLRGTNTEAFF
TRBV6-5,-,-,TRBJ2-7,TGTGCCAGCAGTTCAACAGGGTCCTACGAGCAGTACTTC,CASSSTGSYEQYF
TRBV24-1,TRBD1,-,TRBJ2-1,TGTGCCACCAGTGATTTGGACGCCGGGACAGGGAGTACGAATGAGCAGTTCTTC,CATSDLDAGTGSTNEQFF
TRBV7-8,-,-,TRBJ2-5,TGTGCCAGCAGCCCGGAGGTAGCTTGGGAGACCCAGTACTTC,CASSPEVAWETQYF
TRBV12-3/TRBV12-4,-,many,TRBJ2-3,TGTGCCACTAACGGCGGCACAGATACGCAGTATTTT,CATNGGTDTQYF
TRBV20-1,TRBD2,many,TRBJ2-1,TGCAGCTCGGGCCTAGCGGGGGTACATGGGGGTAATGAGCAGTTCTTC,CSSGLAGVHGGNEQFF
TRBV20-1,-,few,TRBJ2-2,TGCAGTGCCAACCCAATGGGCACCGGGGAGCTGTTTTTT,CSANPMGTGELFF
TRBV29-1,-,many,TRBJ1-5,TGCACCTCCCAGGACGGGGACAATGGGCCCCAGCATTTT,CTSQDGDNGPQHF
TRBV5-1,TRBD1,few,TRBJ1-1,TGCGCCAGCAGCAAATCGGGACAGACAAACACTGAAGCTTTCTTT,CASSKSGQTNTEAFF
TRBV5-5,TRBD2,-,TRBJ2-1,TGTGCCAGCAGGCCCGGGGGGGGAGGCAATGAGCAGTTCTTC,CASRPGGGGNEQFF
TRBV6-5,-,many,TRBJ2-1,TGTGCCAGCAGTTACGACCCTAGTCGATACAATGAGCAGTTCTTC,CASSYDPSRYNEQFF
TRBV15,TRBD1,-,TRBJ2-3,TGTGCCACCAGCAGAGGACAGGGGGCATCAAGTACGCAGTATTTT,CATSRGQGASSTQYF
TRBV7-2,-,many,TRBJ2-3,TGTGCCAGCAGCTTAGAAAGGGGCGATACGCAGTATTTT,CASSLERGDTQYF
TRBV13,TRBD2,many,TRBJ2-1,TGTGCCAGCAGCTTGGGCGGGGGTGTCTACAATGAGCAGTTCTTC,CASSLGGGVYNEQFF
TRBV2,TRBD1,few,TRBJ2-1,TGTGCCAGCAGGCGACAGGGGGCCATTAATGAGCAGTTCTTC,CASRRQGAINEQFF
TRBV24-1,TRBD1,-,TRBJ2-6,TGTGCCACCAGTGACGTCCCGGGACAGGGGTCTGGGGCCAACGTCCTGACTTTC,CATSDVPGQGSGANVLTF
TRBV11-2,-,few,TRBJ2-1,TGTGCCAGCAGCTTAGGGGCGCAGCTATTGAATGAGCAGTTCTTC,CASSLGAQLLNEQFF
TRBV12-3/TRBV12-4,-,few,TRBJ1-5,TGTGCCAGCAGTTTAGCCGGACCAGGCAATCAGCCCCAGCATTTT,CASSLAGPGNQPQHF
TRBV27,-,many,TRBJ2-1,TGTGCCAGCAGTCCAGGAGCGGGCCCCGCCAATGAGCAGTTCTTC,CASSPGAGPANEQFF
TRBV10-3,TRBD2,many,TRBJ2-3,TGTGCCATCAGAGAGGGACTAGCTGGGTTTGCAGATACGCAGTATTTT,CAIREGLAGFADTQYF
TRBV11-2,TRBD1,few,TRBJ1-6,TGTGCCAGCAGAAGGCCCGGGACAGGGCAATCACCCCTCCACTTT,CASRRPGTGQSPLHF
TRBV20-1,TRBD1,-,TRBJ1-1,TGCAGTGCTAACTCACAGGGGTTGAACACTGAAGCTTTCTTT,CSANSQGLNTEAFF
TRBV9,-,few,TRBJ1-3,TGTGCCAGCAGCGGGTCATCCACCTCTGGAAACACCATATATTTT,CASSGSSTSGNTIYF